This TCR beta chain was obtained from a study of blood T cells in healthy people across ages. Study findings and constraints: Donors of long life had a larger count of naive CD4+ cells and greater diversity than aged donors. Possibly, changes in expanded clonotypes were confounded because donor CMV status was unknown.

Through a sample-barcoded 5' primer and a J-beta primer mix, a second PCR was run for about 7 to 12 cycles. MiXCR, applied by TCRdb to the 5' RACE reads, yields one record per CDR3 protein. The sample holds about 290,000 distinct CDR3 sequences, 25% to 30% seen once. This clonotype was recorded a few times. Its specificity is unknown. One end of the junction is discordant with germline, which a read error may explain. Every participating donor contributed about 10 milliliters of peripheral blood through a draw. Isolating PBMCs gave at least 6.5 million of these cells per sample. CDR1 is MDHEN, CDR2 SYDVKM, per germline. There are 14 residues in the CDR3.

Sequenced material: blood. The gene calls are TRBV28 and TRBJ2-3, with 8 bases identical to TRBD2. This clonotype was sampled from a woman aged 65 to 85 in good health. CDR3 sequence reads: CACSPGGVKDTQYF. DNA of the CDR3: TGTGCCTGCAGTCCCGGGGGGGTTAAAGATACGCAGTATTTT.